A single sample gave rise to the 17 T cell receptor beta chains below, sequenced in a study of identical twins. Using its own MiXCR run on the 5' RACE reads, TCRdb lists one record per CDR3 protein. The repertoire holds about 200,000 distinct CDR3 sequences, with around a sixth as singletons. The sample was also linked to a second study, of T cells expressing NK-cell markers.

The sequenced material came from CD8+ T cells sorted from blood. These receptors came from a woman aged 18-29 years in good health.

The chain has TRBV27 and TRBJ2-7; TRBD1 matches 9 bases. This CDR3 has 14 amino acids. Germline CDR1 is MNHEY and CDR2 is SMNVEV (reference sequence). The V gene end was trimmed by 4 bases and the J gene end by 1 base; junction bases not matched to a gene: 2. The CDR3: CASSWGTGSYEQYF. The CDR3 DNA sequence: TGTGCCAGCAGTTGGGGGACAGGGTCCTACGAGCAGTACTTC.

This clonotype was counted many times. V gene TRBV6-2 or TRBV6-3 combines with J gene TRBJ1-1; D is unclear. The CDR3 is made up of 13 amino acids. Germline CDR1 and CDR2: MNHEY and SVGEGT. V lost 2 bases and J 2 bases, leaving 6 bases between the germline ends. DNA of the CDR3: TGTGCCAGCAGTTACCCGGGCAACACTGAAGCTTTCTTT. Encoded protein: CASSYPGNTEAFF.

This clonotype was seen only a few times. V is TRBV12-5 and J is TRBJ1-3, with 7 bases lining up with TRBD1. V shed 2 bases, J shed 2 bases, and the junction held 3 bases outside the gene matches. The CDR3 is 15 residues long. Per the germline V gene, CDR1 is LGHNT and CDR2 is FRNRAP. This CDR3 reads CASGLRGPPGNTIYF. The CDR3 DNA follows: TGTGCTAGTGGTTTGAGGGGGCCCCCTGGAAACACCATATATTTT.

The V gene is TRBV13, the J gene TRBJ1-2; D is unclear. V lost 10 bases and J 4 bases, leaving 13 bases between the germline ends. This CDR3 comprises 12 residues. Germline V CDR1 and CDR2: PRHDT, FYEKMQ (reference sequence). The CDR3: CATDTTAYGYTF. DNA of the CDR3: TGTGCCACCGACACGACCGCCTATGGCTACACCTTC.

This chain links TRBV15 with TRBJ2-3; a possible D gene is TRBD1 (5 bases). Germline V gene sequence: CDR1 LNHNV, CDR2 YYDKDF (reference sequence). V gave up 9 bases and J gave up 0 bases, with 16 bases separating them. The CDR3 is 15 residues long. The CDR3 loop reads CATKQGRASTDTQYF. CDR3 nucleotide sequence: TGTGCCACGAAACAAGGCAGGGCTAGCACAGATACGCAGTATTTT.

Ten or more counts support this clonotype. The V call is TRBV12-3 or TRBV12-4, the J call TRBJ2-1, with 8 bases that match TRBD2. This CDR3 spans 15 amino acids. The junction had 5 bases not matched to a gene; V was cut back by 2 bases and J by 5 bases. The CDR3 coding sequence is TGTGCCAGCAGTTTATTAGCGGGGCCGAACAATGAGCAGTTCTTC. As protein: CASSLLAGPNNEQFF.

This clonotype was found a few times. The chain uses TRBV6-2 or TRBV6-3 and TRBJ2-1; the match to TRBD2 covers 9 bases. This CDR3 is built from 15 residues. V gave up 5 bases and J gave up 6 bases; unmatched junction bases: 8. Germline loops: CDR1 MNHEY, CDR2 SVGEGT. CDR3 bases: TGTGCCAGCAGTACCGGGACTAGCAGTTTCAATGAGCAGTTCTTC. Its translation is CASSTGTSSFNEQFF.

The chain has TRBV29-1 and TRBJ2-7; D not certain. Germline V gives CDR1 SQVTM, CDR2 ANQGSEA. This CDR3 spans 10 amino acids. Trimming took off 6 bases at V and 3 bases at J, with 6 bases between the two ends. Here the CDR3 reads CSVLSYEQYF. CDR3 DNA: TGCAGCGTACTTAGCTACGAGCAGTACTTC.

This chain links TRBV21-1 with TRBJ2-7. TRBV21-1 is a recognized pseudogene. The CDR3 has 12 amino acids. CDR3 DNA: TGTGCCAGCAGCAAAGAAGTCCACGAGCAGTACTTC. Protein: CASSKEVHEQYF.

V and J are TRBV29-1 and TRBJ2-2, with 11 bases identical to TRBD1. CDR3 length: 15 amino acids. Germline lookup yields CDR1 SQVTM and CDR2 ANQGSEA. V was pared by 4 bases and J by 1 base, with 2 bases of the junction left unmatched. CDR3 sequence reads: CSVADRGRNTGELFF. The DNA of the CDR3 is TGCAGCGTTGCGGACAGGGGGCGGAACACCGGGGAGCTGTTTTTT.

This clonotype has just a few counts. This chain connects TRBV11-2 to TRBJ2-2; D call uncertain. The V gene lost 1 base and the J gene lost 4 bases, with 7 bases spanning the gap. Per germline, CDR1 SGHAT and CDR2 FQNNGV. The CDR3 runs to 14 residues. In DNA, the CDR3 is TGTGCCAGCAGCTTAGTACCTTTCACCGGGGAGCTGTTTTTT. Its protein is CASSLVPFTGELFF.

This CDR3 is CASSPAVQETQYF. The CDR3 DNA reads as TGTGCCAGCAGCCCGGCGGTTCAAGAGACCCAGTACTTC. The J gene is TRBJ2-5, the V gene TRBV7-9; D remains ambiguous. The V and J ends lost 5 bases and 2 bases respectively, with 9 bases between them. The length of the CDR3 is 13 residues. Germline V gene data show CDR1 as SEHNR and CDR2 as FQNEAQ (reference sequence).

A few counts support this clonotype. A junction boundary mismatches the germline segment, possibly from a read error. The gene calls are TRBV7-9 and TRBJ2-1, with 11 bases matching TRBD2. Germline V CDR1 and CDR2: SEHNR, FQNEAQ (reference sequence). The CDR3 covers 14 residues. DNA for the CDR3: TGTGCCAGCAGCATAGCGGGAGGGGTTAATGAGCAGTTCTTC. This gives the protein CASSIAGGVNEQFF.

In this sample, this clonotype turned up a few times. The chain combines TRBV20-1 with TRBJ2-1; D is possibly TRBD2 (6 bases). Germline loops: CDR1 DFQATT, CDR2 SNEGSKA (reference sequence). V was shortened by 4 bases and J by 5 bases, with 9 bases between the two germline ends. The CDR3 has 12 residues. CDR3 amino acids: CSATGTHNEQFF. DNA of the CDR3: TGCAGTGCTACCGGGACTCACAATGAGCAGTTCTTC.

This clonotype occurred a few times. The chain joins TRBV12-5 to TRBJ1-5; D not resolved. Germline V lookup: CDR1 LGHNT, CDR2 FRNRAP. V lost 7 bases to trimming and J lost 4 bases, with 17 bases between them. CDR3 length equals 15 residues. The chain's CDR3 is CASALSTSENQPQHF. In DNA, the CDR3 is TGTGCTAGTGCCCTATCCACTTCGGAAAATCAGCCCCAGCATTTT.

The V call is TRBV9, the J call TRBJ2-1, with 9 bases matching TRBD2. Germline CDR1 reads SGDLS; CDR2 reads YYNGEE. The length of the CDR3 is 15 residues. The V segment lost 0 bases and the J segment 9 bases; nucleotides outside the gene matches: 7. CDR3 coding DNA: TGTGCCAGCAGCGTAGAGGCGGGGGGGCCGGGTGAGCAGTTCTTC. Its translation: CASSVEAGGPGEQFF.

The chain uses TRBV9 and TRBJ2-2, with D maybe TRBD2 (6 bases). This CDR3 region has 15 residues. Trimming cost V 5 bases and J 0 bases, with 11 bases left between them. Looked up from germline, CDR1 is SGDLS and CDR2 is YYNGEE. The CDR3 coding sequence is TGTGCCAGCAGAGCCCCGGGAGCGAACACCGGGGAGCTGTTTTTT. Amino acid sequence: CASRAPGANTGELFF.